The rows below give T cell receptor beta chains drawn from one sample of a study of T cells after yellow fever vaccination. TCRdb re-analysed the 5' RACE reads in MiXCR, keeping a single row per CDR3 protein. The sample contains roughly 320,000 distinct CDR3 sequences, approximately 12% of which appear only once. This sample comprised CD4+ T cells sorted from PBMCs, obtained 45 days after the yellow fever booster vaccination. Source of these receptors: a man aged 18 to 30 who received the YFV17D yellow fever vaccine. CDR3s include the opening cysteine and the closing phenylalanine or tryptophan. A D gene is named only where the DNA matches it firmly. Clone size is given for some rows only: seen once, a few or many times, or a class if the clone is expanded.

d_call: NA
clone_size: many
j_call: TRBJ1-5
v_call: TRBV5-5
cdr3_nt: TGTGCCAGCAGCTCCGGCCTGGCCAGGGAAGGCAATCAGCCCCAGCATTTT
cdr3_aa: CASSSGLAREGNQPQHF

d_call: TRBD1
clone_size: NA
j_call: TRBJ2-7
v_call: TRBV5-1
cdr3_nt: TGCGCCAGCAGCTTCGGACAGGAGTTCCACGAGCAGTACTTC
cdr3_aa: CASSFGQEFHEQYF

d_call: NA
clone_size: NA
j_call: TRBJ1-1
v_call: TRBV4-2
cdr3_nt: TGTGCCAGCAGCCAAGCCCCGATGGGTGGCACTGAAGCTTTCTTT
cdr3_aa: CASSQAPMGGTEAFF

d_call: NA
clone_size: few
j_call: TRBJ1-6
v_call: TRBV14
cdr3_nt: TGTGCCAGCAACTCACAGGGACGCAATTCACCCCTCCACTTT
cdr3_aa: CASNSQGRNSPLHF

d_call: NA
clone_size: NA
j_call: TRBJ1-6
v_call: TRBV4-3
cdr3_nt: TGCGCCAGCAGCCAAGATAGCAGGGCAGGGATCTCACCCCTCCACTTT
cdr3_aa: CASSQDSRAGISPLHF

d_call: NA
clone_size: few
j_call: TRBJ2-1
v_call: TRBV29-1
cdr3_nt: TGCAGCGTTGACAGGGGTAACAACAATGAGCAGTTCTTC
cdr3_aa: CSVDRGNNNEQFF

d_call: TRBD2
clone_size: once
j_call: TRBJ2-3
v_call: TRBV7-3
cdr3_nt: TGTGCCAGCTCGTCGATGGAGCGGGGGGCGGCGGATACGCAGTATTTT
cdr3_aa: CASSSMERGAADTQYF

d_call: NA
clone_size: NA
j_call: TRBJ2-5
v_call: TRBV5-1
cdr3_nt: TGCGCCAGCAGCGGGGGGAATACAGGACTGCAAGAGACCCAGTACTTC
cdr3_aa: CASSGGNTGLQETQYF

d_call: NA
clone_size: NA
j_call: TRBJ1-5
v_call: TRBV6-2/TRBV6-3
cdr3_nt: TGTGCCAGCAGCTCTTTTTATCAGCCCCAGCATTTT
cdr3_aa: CASSSFYQPQHF

d_call: NA
clone_size: few
j_call: TRBJ2-1
v_call: TRBV6-5
cdr3_nt: TGTGCCAGCAGTTATGTCCAGGGGAATGAGCAGTTCTTC
cdr3_aa: CASSYVQGNEQFF

d_call: TRBD1
clone_size: many
j_call: TRBJ2-6
v_call: TRBV5-1
cdr3_nt: TGCGCCAGCAGCGAGACAGGGGGCTCTGGGGCCAACGTCCTGACTTTC
cdr3_aa: CASSETGGSGANVLTF

d_call: TRBD2
clone_size: few
j_call: TRBJ2-3
v_call: TRBV11-2
cdr3_nt: TGTGCCAGCAGCCCCGGGGGGGCGGGGGGACCAGATACGCAGTATTTT
cdr3_aa: CASSPGGAGGPDTQYF

d_call: TRBD1
clone_size: few
j_call: TRBJ2-3
v_call: TRBV6-6
cdr3_nt: TGTGCCAGCAGCCCCCGACCGGGACAGGGTCGAACAGATACGCAGTATTTT
cdr3_aa: CASSPRPGQGRTDTQYF

d_call: NA
clone_size: few
j_call: TRBJ1-5
v_call: TRBV6-2/TRBV6-3
cdr3_nt: TGTGCCAGCGCCGAACGCAATCAGCCCCAGCATTTT
cdr3_aa: CASAERNQPQHF

d_call: NA
clone_size: many
j_call: TRBJ2-1
v_call: TRBV6-1
cdr3_nt: TGTGCCAGCACCCGCGACCAGAGGAATGAGCAGTTCTTC
cdr3_aa: CASTRDQRNEQFF

d_call: NA
clone_size: NA
j_call: TRBJ2-6
v_call: TRBV12-3/TRBV12-4
cdr3_nt: TGTGCCAGCACGTCTACGGGGGCCAACGTCCTGACTTTC
cdr3_aa: CASTSTGANVLTF

d_call: TRBD1
clone_size: NA
j_call: TRBJ2-7
v_call: TRBV6-2/TRBV6-3
cdr3_nt: TGTGCCAGCAGTCCCGGGGACAGGGCCTACGAGCAGTACTTC
cdr3_aa: CASSPGDRAYEQYF

d_call: TRBD1
clone_size: NA
j_call: TRBJ1-4
v_call: TRBV5-1
cdr3_nt: TGCGCCAGCAGGCCTCGGACAGGAAATGAAAAACTGTTTTTT
cdr3_aa: CASRPRTGNEKLFF

d_call: TRBD2
clone_size: few
j_call: TRBJ2-1
v_call: TRBV6-5
cdr3_nt: TGTGCCAGCAGTTACTCGAGGCTAGCGGGGGCCTACAATGAGCAGTTCTTC
cdr3_aa: CASSYSRLAGAYNEQFF

d_call: NA
clone_size: few
j_call: TRBJ1-5
v_call: TRBV15
cdr3_nt: TGTGCCACCAGCAGAGATTCGCCAGGTCTCAATCAGCCCCAGCATTTT
cdr3_aa: CATSRDSPGLNQPQHF

d_call: NA
clone_size: NA
j_call: TRBJ1-2
v_call: TRBV11-2
cdr3_nt: TGTGCCAGCAGCCAAGACCCCGACTATGGCTACACCTTC
cdr3_aa: CASSQDPDYGYTF

d_call: NA
clone_size: many
j_call: TRBJ2-3
v_call: TRBV5-1
cdr3_nt: TGCGCCAGCAGCTTGGCCGGGACTTCCTTCACAGATACGCAGTATTTT
cdr3_aa: CASSLAGTSFTDTQYF

d_call: TRBD1
clone_size: NA
j_call: TRBJ1-6
v_call: TRBV18
cdr3_nt: TGTGCCAGCTCACCGCAACCACCGGGACAGGCTTCGACCCCCCTCCACTTT
cdr3_aa: CASSPQPPGQASTPLHF

d_call: NA
clone_size: NA
j_call: TRBJ2-3
v_call: TRBV27
cdr3_nt: TGCACCAGCAGACCGCATCAGGGTACGCAGTATTTT
cdr3_aa: CTSRPHQGTQYF